Below, one T cell receptor beta chain is given with its context. The data were taken from a study of OX40 agonist ivuxolimab in advanced cancers. Study context: Given to patients was ivuxolimab, an agonistic anti-OX40 (CD134) antibody. Intravenous ivuxolimab was administered to patients every 2 weeks at 0.01 to 10 mg/kg. Earlier anti-PD-1, anti-PD-L1 or anti-CTLA-4 therapy was permitted; under 50% had received some. Three patients had partial responses: one hepatocellular carcinoma, two cutaneous melanoma.

V lost 7 bases and J 0 bases, leaving 17 bases between the germline ends. CDR1 and CDR2 (germline): SGHRS, YFSETQ. The CDR3 runs 15 residues. Sequencing was performed with immunoSEQ multiplex PCR; in TCRdb, only in-frame clones are kept and a portion is missing. The sample includes 35,000 to 50,000 clones, 92% of them seen just once. This specimen consisted of CD4+ or CD8+ T cells sorted from blood, obtained in a trial of the OX40 agonist ivuxolimab. The rearrangement uses TRBV5-1 and TRBJ2-7; D possibly matches TRBD1 or TRBD2 (5 bases each). The clonotype was recovered from an adult with an advanced solid tumor such as melanoma, head and neck, liver or kidney cancer. The DNA of the CDR3 is TGCGCCAGCGGGCCAAGCTGGGGGTCCTCCTACGAGCAGTACTTC. It encodes CASGPSWGSSYEQYF.